This passage covers 6 T cell receptor beta chains from one sample sequenced in a study of shared clonotypes between healthy human individuals. Data came from immunoSEQ multiplex PCR; TCRdb stores just in-frame clones and leaves some out. The sample shows 2 million or so clones, about 95% of them seen only once. Naivety among CD8 cells was defined by CD45RO negativity and positive CCR7 selection, thereby excluding terminally differentiated effector memory CD45RA+ cells. Sequencing was carried out using naive CD8+ T cells sorted from blood. The receptors stem from a man younger than 30 in good health.

The chain couples TRBV7-3 to TRBJ1-1, with D unresolved. The CDR3 spans 13 residues. Looked up from germline, CDR1 is SGHTA and CDR2 is FQGTGA. V was pared by 7 bases and J by 0 bases, with 9 bases between. The CDR3 DNA is TGTGCCAGCAATTCTACAGTGAACACTGAAGCTTTCTTT. Protein: CASNSTVNTEAFF. Filled out from reference TRBV7-3 and TRBJ1-1, the complete variable domain reads GAGVSQTPSNKVTEKGKYVELRCDPISGHTALYWYRQSLGQGPEFLIYFQGTGAADDSGLPNDRFFAVRPEGSVSTLKIQRTERGDSAVYLCASNSTVNTEAFFGQGTRLTVV.

The rearrangement links TRBV11-2 to TRBJ2-5, with D perhaps TRBD1 (5 bases). With 5 bases removed from V and 3 bases from J, the gap between germline ends came to 19 bases. Germline loops: CDR1 SGHAT, CDR2 FQNNGV. The CDR3 loop spans 16 amino acids. DNA for the CDR3: TGTGCCAGCAGCCGCTTTCCGGACACACCAGAAGAGACCCAGTACTTC. Translated: CASSRFPDTPEETQYF.

V gene TRBV29-1 combines with J gene TRBJ1-2; unclear D gene. The germline V and J ends were trimmed by 1 base and 3 bases, with 9 bases remaining between them. This CDR3 is built from 13 residues. CDR1 and CDR2 (germline): SQVTM, ANQGSEA. CDR3 sequence reads: CSVEGVGYYGYTF. The CDR3 nucleotides are TGCAGCGTTGAAGGTGTGGGATACTATGGCTACACCTTC.

The chain is built from TRBV9 and TRBJ1-3; TRBD1 is a possible D gene (5 bases). V was shortened by 3 bases and J by 4 bases, with 17 bases between the two germline ends. The CDR3 consists of 16 residues. Germline assignment: CDR1 SGDLS and CDR2 YYNGEE. CDR3 bases: TGTGCCAGCAGCGCCTACGTACAGGCTTCGGGAAACACCATATATTTT. Translation: CASSAYVQASGNTIYF.

The chain employs TRBV7-2 and TRBJ2-1; D possibly corresponds to TRBD1 (6 bases). Trimming stripped 8 bases from V and 9 bases from J, with 17 bases between. Germline V lookup: CDR1 SGHTA, CDR2 FQGNSA. The CDR3 is made up of 13 amino acids. In nucleotides, the CDR3 is TGTGCCAGCGGGACACCACCAAACCTTGAGCAGTTCTTC. Its protein product is CASGTPPNLEQFF.

This clone was recorded once. The chain recombines TRBV5-5 with TRBJ1-1; D gene unclear. Looked up from germline, CDR1 is SGHKS and CDR2 is YYEKEE (reference sequence). V was shortened by 0 bases and J by 0 bases, with 6 bases between the two germline ends. This CDR3 is built from 14 residues. CDR3 amino acids: CASSLDSLNTEAFF. In DNA, the CDR3 is TGTGCCAGCAGCTTGGACAGCTTGAACACTGAAGCTTTCTTT.